This TCR beta chain stems from a study of post-analysis software for immune sequencing data. Study results and caveats: TRBV5-6, TRBV5-1 and TRBV20-1 were among several TRBV segments more frequent in patients than controls.

Tagging with unique molecular identifiers was a feature of the TCR beta cDNA libraries. TCRdb independently ran MiXCR on the PCR reads; one entry per CDR3 protein. The sample has around 250,000 distinct CDR3 sequences, 36% seen once; the top ten hold roughly 4.8%. The V gene end was trimmed by 4 bases and the J gene end by 7 bases; junction bases not matched to a gene: 10. CDR3 length: 14 residues. Germline-derived CDR1 and CDR2 are SGHRS and YFSETQ. Remarks on this clonotype: The antigen is undetermined.

The sequence came from a girl between 5 and 17 years old with multiple sclerosis. V is TRBV5-1 and J is TRBJ2-7; TRBD1 agrees at 8 bases. The sequencing input was blood. The CDR3: CASSPRTGTGEQYF. The CDR3 nucleotides are TGCGCCAGCAGCCCCCGGACAGGGACGGGTGAGCAGTACTTC. The full variable domain, rest sourced from reference TRBV5-1 and TRBJ2-7, is KAGVTQTPRYLIKTRGQQVTLSCSPISGHRSVSWYQQTPGQGLQFLFEYFSETQRNKGNFPGRFSGRQFSNSRSEMNVSTLELGDSALYLCASSPRTGTGEQYFGPGTRLTVT.